This is a list of T cell receptor beta chains from one sample in a study of T cell changes during pregnancy in multiple sclerosis. The assay was immunoSEQ multiplex PCR, and TCRdb's table has in-frame clones only and misses some. The sample lists more than 25,000 clones, 91% occurring once. Source: CD8+ T cells from peripheral blood mononuclear cells, taken in the second trimester of pregnancy. Receptors were obtained from a female donor in good health, enrolled as a control in a pregnancy study. The CDR3 runs from the conserved cysteine through the conserved F or W. Each record gives: clone size, V gene, J gene, D gene, CDR3 DNA, CDR3 protein. A D gene is named only where the DNA matches it firmly. Rows give clone size only sometimes, using once, few, many, or a class for an expanded clone.

.	TRBV27	TRBJ2-3	.	TGTGCCAGCAGCGTCGGGACTTCTAGCACAGATACGCAGTATTTT	CASSVGTSSTDTQYF
.	TRBV6-4	TRBJ2-1	.	TGTGCCAGCAGTGACGGGAGTTACAATGAGCAGTTCTTC	CASSDGSYNEQFF
.	TRBV19	TRBJ1-1	.	TGTGCCAGTAGTCTGTACACAGGGTCGAGCTCTGAAGCTTTCTTT	CASSLYTGSSSEAFF
.	TRBV7-8	TRBJ2-7	TRBD1	TGTGCCAGCAGCCCCCGACAGGGGGCCTACGAGCAGTACTTC	CASSPRQGAYEQYF
.	TRBV15	TRBJ2-3	TRBD1	TGTGCCACCAGCCAAGGACCCGGGACAGAAGGGTATTTT	CATSQGPGTEGYF
.	TRBV27	TRBJ2-1	TRBD2	TGTATGGCGGGGGGTACTGGTGAGCAGTTCTTC	CMAGGTGEQFF
.	TRBV27	TRBJ2-3	.	TGTGCCATCGGCACAGATACGCAGTATTTT	CAIGTDTQYF
.	TRBV19	TRBJ2-5	TRBD1	TGTGCCAGTAGTGTACTCAGGGGGCGGTGGGAGACCCAGTACTTC	CASSVLRGRWETQYF
once	TRBV4-3	TRBJ1-5	.	TGCGCCAGCAGCCAAGGGACAGTTAGCAATCAGCCCCAGCATTTT	CASSQGTVSNQPQHF
.	TRBV12-5	TRBJ2-2	TRBD2	TGTGCTAGTGGTACACCAACCCGGGGGGATTTTTACACCGGGGAGCTGTTTTTT	CASGTPTRGDFYTGELFF
.	TRBV15	TRBJ1-6	TRBD1	TGTGCCACCGCTGTCACGGGACAGATAGTCTCACCCCTCCACTTT	CATAVTGQIVSPLHF
.	TRBV11-3	TRBJ2-1	TRBD1	TGTGCCAGCAGTCAATTACCCGGGACAGCCTACAATGAGCAGTTCTTC	CASSQLPGTAYNEQFF
.	TRBV19	TRBJ2-7	.	TGTGCCAGTAGTTCTCGTCTTATTCGAGACGAGCAGTACTTC	CASSSRLIRDEQYF
few	TRBV6-1	TRBJ1-2	TRBD1	TGTGCCAGCAGTGATACAGGGGTCGCGGATGGCTACACCTTC	CASSDTGVADGYTF
.	TRBV11-2	TRBJ2-3	.	TGTGCCAGCAGCGGCCGGGACTCCCTTCACACAGATACGCAGTATTTT	CASSGRDSLHTDTQYF
few	TRBV29-1	TRBJ1-1	.	TGCAGCGCACCGGGAGTTGAAGCTTTCTTT	CSAPGVEAFF
.	TRBV6-5	TRBJ1-2	.	TGTGCCAGCACCTCCGGGCGGGGTCCCCTATTGGGCTACACCTTC	CASTSGRGPLLGYTF
.	TRBV4-1	TRBJ1-2	.	TGCGCCAGCAGCCAAGAGGACGGGGGAATCTATGGCTACACCTTC	CASSQEDGGIYGYTF
once	TRBV7-2	TRBJ1-1	TRBD1	TGTGCCAGCAGCTTAGGCAGGGGGCTCCTTGAAGCTTTCTTT	CASSLGRGLLEAFF
.	TRBV4-3	TRBJ1-5	.	TGCGCCAGCAGCCAAGTGTTCCAGGGCAATCAGCCCCAGCATTTT	CASSQVFQGNQPQHF
.	TRBV2	TRBJ2-7	TRBD1	TGTGCCAGCAGTGGCCGGGACAGGGGAAAGGACGAGCAGTACTTC	CASSGRDRGKDEQYF
.	TRBV5-6	TRBJ1-1	TRBD1	TGTGCCAGCAGCACCACAGGGGCGGGAGCTTTCTTT	CASSTTGAGAFF
.	TRBV11-2	TRBJ1-2	TRBD1	TGTGCCAGCAGCTACACGGACAGGGCCGTTAATGGCTACACCTTC	CASSYTDRAVNGYTF
.	TRBV13	TRBJ1-3	TRBD1	TGTGCCAGCAGCCACGGACAGGGGGCTTCTGGAAACACCATATATTTT	CASSHGQGASGNTIYF
.	TRBV30	TRBJ1-3	.	TGTGCCTGGAATGGGGGCAGCCTCTCTGGAAACACCATATATTTT	CAWNGGSLSGNTIYF
.	TRBV19	TRBJ2-1	TRBD1	TGTGCCAGTGGGACCGGGACAGCCTACAATGAGCAGTTCTTC	CASGTGTAYNEQFF